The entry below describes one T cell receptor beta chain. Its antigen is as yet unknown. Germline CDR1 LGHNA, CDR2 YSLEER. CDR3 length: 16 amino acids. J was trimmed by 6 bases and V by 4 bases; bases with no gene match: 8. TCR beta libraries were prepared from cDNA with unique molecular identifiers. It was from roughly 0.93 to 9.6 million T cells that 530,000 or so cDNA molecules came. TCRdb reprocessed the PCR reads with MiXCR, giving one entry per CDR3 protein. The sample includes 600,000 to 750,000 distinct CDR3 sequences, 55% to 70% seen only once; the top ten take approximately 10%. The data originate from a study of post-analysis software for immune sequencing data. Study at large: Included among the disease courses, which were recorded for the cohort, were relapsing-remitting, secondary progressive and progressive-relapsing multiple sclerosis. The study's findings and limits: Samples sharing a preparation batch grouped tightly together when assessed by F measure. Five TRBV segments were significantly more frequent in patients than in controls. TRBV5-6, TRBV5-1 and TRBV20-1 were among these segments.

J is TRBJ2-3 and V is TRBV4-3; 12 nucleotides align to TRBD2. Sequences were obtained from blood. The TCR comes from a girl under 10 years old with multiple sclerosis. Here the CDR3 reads CASSLGLAGTWDTQYF. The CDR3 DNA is TGCGCCAGCAGCCTTGGACTAGCGGGGACGTGGGATACGCAGTATTTT.